These 26 T cell receptor beta chains share one sample of origin, sequenced in a study of shared clonotypes between healthy human individuals. Generated by immunoSEQ multiplex PCR, the TCRdb table keeps only in-frame clones and is missing some. The data hold 2 million to 2.5 million clones, with about 94% observed a single time. Material: naive CD4+ T cells sorted from blood. Documented subset: CD45RA+ positively selected. These receptors originate from a man between 18 and 35 years old in good health.

The chain carries TRBV29-1 and TRBJ2-5, with D uncertain. In germline, CDR1 is SQVTM, CDR2 ANQGSEA. The germline V and J ends were trimmed by 4 bases and 1 base, with 10 bases remaining between them. The CDR3 has 13 amino acids. CDR3 residues: CSVAFPVQETQYF. In DNA form, the CDR3 reads TGCAGCGTTGCCTTCCCGGTCCAAGAGACCCAGTACTTC.

This clone was detected only once. Other DNA sequences in this sample translate to the same CDR3. CDR3 nucleotide sequence: TGCGCCAGCAGCCCGAGGGAAACCGGGGAGCTGTTTTTT. Protein: CASSPRETGELFF. This rearrangement joins TRBV5-1 to TRBJ2-2, with D perhaps TRBD2 (5 bases). Germline CDR1 and CDR2: SGHRS and YFSETQ. V lost 4 bases and J lost 5, with 9 bases in between. The CDR3 is 13 amino acids.

The V gene is TRBV7-2, the J gene TRBJ1-4, with D maybe TRBD1 (5 bases). CDR1 is SGHTA, CDR2 FQGNSA, per germline. There are 16 residues in the CDR3. V dropped 5 bases and J dropped 0 bases, with 13 bases sitting between them. This chain's CDR3 is CASSPGGFATNEKLFF. CDR3 DNA sequence: TGTGCCAGCAGCCCCGGGGGGTTTGCAACTAATGAAAAACTGTTTTTT.

The chain employs TRBV5-1 and TRBJ2-3, with TRBD2 matching over 14 bases. Germline V lookup: CDR1 SGHRS, CDR2 YFSETQ. V lost 4 bases and J lost 4; bases outside the gene matches: 11. The CDR3 contains 18 residues. The CDR3 loop is CASSRTGTSGGPADTQYF. CDR3 DNA sequence: TGCGCCAGCAGCCGAACCGGGACTAGCGGGGGCCCGGCAGATACGCAGTATTTT. The full variable domain, completed using reference TRBV5-1 and TRBJ2-3, is KAGVTQTPRYLIKTRGQQVTLSCSPISGHRSVSWYQQTPGQGLQFLFEYFSETQRNKGNFPGRFSGRQFSNSRSEMNVSTLELGDSALYLCASSRTGTSGGPADTQYFGPGTRLTVL.

V and J are TRBV30 and TRBJ1-1; D perhaps matches TRBD1 (6 bases). Trimming stripped 7 bases from V and 0 bases from J, with 9 bases between. CDR3 length equals 12 residues. Germline CDR1 is GTSNPN and CDR2 is SVGIG (reference sequence). As DNA, the CDR3 is TGTGCCTCCAGGGGCATGAACACTGAAGCTTTCTTT. This gives the protein CASRGMNTEAFF. The entire variable domain, with the rest obtained from reference TRBV30 and TRBJ1-1, is as follows: SQTIHQWPATLVQPVGSPLSLECTVEGTSNPNLYWYRQAAGRGLQLLFYSVGIGQISSEVPQNLSASRPQDRQFILSSKKLLLSDSGFYLCASRGMNTEAFFGQGTRLTVV.

The chain employs TRBV30 and TRBJ2-1; D might be TRBD1 (6 bases). The V end was cut by 5 bases, the J end by 0 bases, with 11 bases between. Germline V gene data show CDR1 as GTSNPN and CDR2 as SVGIG (reference sequence). The CDR3 runs 14 residues. This CDR3 is CAWAGDTSYNEQFF. As DNA, the CDR3 is TGTGCCTGGGCAGGGGATACCTCCTACAATGAGCAGTTCTTC.

This chain uses TRBV9 with TRBJ2-7, with 9 bases lining up with TRBD2. The trim removed 0 bases at V and 6 bases at J, leaving 7 bases unmatched. CDR3 length: 15 residues. Germline CDR1 and CDR2: SGDLS and YYNGEE. CDR3 protein: CASSVAELAGSEQYF. CDR3 nucleotides: TGTGCCAGCAGCGTAGCGGAACTAGCGGGCAGCGAGCAGTACTTC.

With respect to this clone: The sample carries other DNA sequences with the same CDR3. The chain carries TRBV10-3 and TRBJ1-1; D is ambiguous. The CDR3 runs to 11 residues. V lost 4 bases and J lost 4, with 4 bases in between. Per the germline V gene, CDR1 is ENHRY and CDR2 is SYGVKD. The CDR3 loop reads CAISVGTEAFF. The CDR3, as DNA: TGTGCCATCAGTGTAGGCACTGAAGCTTTCTTT.

The chain joins TRBV29-1 to TRBJ1-1; D remains ambiguous. Deletions cut 6 bases from V and 2 bases from J, with 16 bases between. The CDR3 sequence is 14 residues long. CDR1 SQVTM and CDR2 ANQGSEA come from the germline V gene. CDR3 DNA sequence: TGCAGCGTGGGTTCATGGGAGGGAAACACTGAAGCTTTCTTT. It specifies CSVGSWEGNTEAFF.

This chain joins TRBV7-2 and TRBJ1-3; D ambiguous. The length of the CDR3 is 17 residues. Trimming removed 1 base at V and 0 bases at J, with 13 bases between. Germline V lookup: CDR1 SGHTA, CDR2 FQGNSA. The CDR3 sequence is CASSLVPGVSSGNTIYF. The CDR3 DNA sequence: TGTGCCAGCAGCTTAGTTCCGGGCGTTTCCTCTGGAAACACCATATATTTT.

This clone was seen more than once but under ten times. The chain recombines TRBV7-2 with TRBJ2-7; TRBD2 agrees at 10 bases. The V gene's germline CDR1 is SGHTA and CDR2 FQGNSA. The junction had 5 bases not matched to a gene; V was cut back by 4 bases and J by 5 bases. The length of the CDR3 is 14 residues. The CDR3 protein is CASSSRAGGNEQYF. The CDR3, as DNA: TGTGCCAGCAGCTCCCGAGCGGGAGGGAACGAGCAGTACTTC.

This clone was counted once. The chain joins TRBV4-3 to TRBJ2-1; D gene ambiguous. The V end lost 8 bases, the J end lost 7 bases, and 24 bases lay between the germline ends. CDR1 and CDR2 (germline): LGHNA, YSLEER. The CDR3 is made up of 16 amino acids. CDR3 sequence: CASSLTYRQNRNEQFF. For the CDR3, the DNA is TGCGCCAGCTCCTTAACCTATCGCCAAAATAGGAATGAGCAGTTCTTC.

This chain connects TRBV18 to TRBJ2-7, with D perhaps matching TRBD2 (6 bases). Germline V lookup: CDR1 KGHSH, CDR2 LQKENI. The CDR3 runs to 15 residues. Trimming removed 0 bases at V and 4 bases at J, with 13 bases between. The CDR3 reads CASSPPRGTKYEQYF. The CDR3 coding sequence is TGTGCCAGCTCACCACCTCGGGGGACCAAATACGAGCAGTACTTC.

The chain links TRBV27 to TRBJ2-3; weak D call: TRBD1 (5 bases). In germline, CDR1 is MNHEY, CDR2 SMNVEV (reference sequence). V lost 1 base to trimming and J lost 0 bases, with 11 bases between them. The length of the CDR3 is 16 residues. The CDR3 is CASSLWGSYSTDTQYF. CDR3 bases: TGTGCCAGCAGTTTATGGGGCAGCTATAGCACAGATACGCAGTATTTT.

The chain joins TRBV5-6 to TRBJ2-3; 11 bases are shared with TRBD1. The CDR3 has 16 amino acids. Germline CDR1 reads SGHDT; CDR2 reads YYEEEE. J lost 6 bases, V lost 1 base, and 7 bases had no gene match. CDR3 coding DNA: TGTGCCAGCAGCTTGAGGACAGGGGGCGAAGGGGATACGCAGTATTTT. Translating it yields CASSLRTGGEGDTQYF.

A word on this clone: The same CDR3 also results from other DNA sequences found in this sample. This chain connects TRBV5-1 to TRBJ2-5; 8 bases are a match to TRBD1. The CDR3 is made up of 13 amino acids. Germline CDR1 SGHRS, CDR2 YFSETQ. The trim removed 4 bases at V and 4 bases at J, leaving 3 bases unmatched. The CDR3 DNA reads as TGCGCCAGCAGCCCGACAGGGGTAGAGACCCAGTACTTC. Protein: CASSPTGVETQYF.

Concerning this clone itself: Additional DNA sequences in this sample encode the identical CDR3. This sequence joins TRBV28 and TRBJ1-6; D is unclear. CDR1 is MDHEN and CDR2 is SYDVKM in the germline V gene. V lost 2 bases and J 10 bases, leaving 6 bases between the germline ends. The CDR3 consists of 12 residues. As DNA, the CDR3 is TGTGCCAGCAGTTTAGCTGGCTCACCCCTCCACTTT. Its translation is CASSLAGSPLHF.

The chain joins TRBV5-1 to TRBJ2-6; TRBD1 might be the D (5 bases). CDR3 length: 18 amino acids. V was pared by 5 bases and J by 4 bases, with 22 bases between. CDR1 and CDR2 (germline): SGHRS, YFSETQ. CDR3 sequence (DNA): TGCGCCAGCAGGGTCTTTACAGGAACCAAGTCCGGGGCCAACGTCCTGACTTTC. Amino acids: CASRVFTGTKSGANVLTF.

The chain recombines TRBV7-9 with TRBJ2-3; weak D call: TRBD2 (6 bases). CDR3 size: 15 residues. V was shortened by 5 bases and J by 4 bases, with 16 bases between the two germline ends. Germline loops: CDR1 SEHNR, CDR2 FQNEAQ (reference sequence). CDR3: CASSQYGGSADTQYF. The DNA for the CDR3 is TGTGCCAGCAGCCAATACGGAGGGTCCGCAGATACGCAGTATTTT.

To note about this clone: This sample includes further DNA sequences coding for the same CDR3. The chain is built from TRBV18 and TRBJ2-5; 8 nucleotides agree with TRBD1. The ends lost 3 bases at V and 2 bases at J; junction bases unmatched: 5. The germline CDR1 and CDR2 sequences are KGHSH and LQKENI. The CDR3 spans 15 residues. CDR3 sequence (DNA): TGTGCCAGCTCACCTCAACGACAGGGGCAAGAGACCCAGTACTTC. Its protein product is CASSPQRQGQETQYF.

The chain recombines TRBV6-1 with TRBJ1-1; 7 bases agree with TRBD1. CDR1 is MNHNS and CDR2 is SASEGT in the germline V gene. The CDR3 runs 14 residues. The ends lost 2 bases at V and 3 bases at J; junction bases unmatched: 3. The CDR3 DNA sequence: TGTGCCAGCAGTGAAAGACAGGGCGACACTGAAGCTTTCTTT. Translation gives CASSERQGDTEAFF.

V gene TRBV6-6 combines with J gene TRBJ2-1; D unresolved. The germline V and J ends were trimmed by 6 bases and 0 bases, with 12 bases remaining between them. Germline V gene data show CDR1 as MNHNY and CDR2 as SVGAGI (reference sequence). The CDR3 extends over 15 amino acids. The CDR3 DNA is TGTGCCAGCAGGTCCTCCCGGAGCTCCTACAATGAGCAGTTCTTC. It specifies CASRSSRSSYNEQFF.

The chain has TRBV2 and TRBJ2-7; TRBD1 might be the D (6 bases). This CDR3 spans 12 amino acids. Germline V gives CDR1 SNHLY, CDR2 FYNNEI. V lost 5 bases, J lost 3 bases, and 8 bases lay in between. The CDR3 here is CASSPGVYEQYF. As DNA, the CDR3 is TGTGCCAGCAGTCCAGGGGTCTACGAGCAGTACTTC. Full variable domain (missing parts from reference TRBV2 and TRBJ2-7): EPEVTQTPSHQVTQMGQEVILRCVPISNHLYFYWYRQILGQKVEFLVSFYNNEISEKSEIFDDQFSVERPDGSNFTLKIRSTKLEDSAMYFCASSPGVYEQYFGPGTRLTVT.

The chain carries TRBV7-9 and TRBJ2-7, with TRBD2 identical over 13 bases. V lost 5 bases to trimming and J lost 7 bases; unmatched junction nucleotides: 8. The CDR3 contains 15 residues. The germline CDR1 and CDR2 sequences are SEHNR and FQNEAQ (reference sequence). As DNA, the CDR3 is TGTGCCAGCAGCCCGGGACTAGCGGGAACACCGGAGCAGTACTTC. Translation: CASSPGLAGTPEQYF.

The chain employs TRBV27 and TRBJ2-2, with D perhaps TRBD1 (6 bases). Trimming cost V 5 bases and J 5 bases, with 9 bases left between them. The CDR3 extends over 13 amino acids. Per the germline V gene, CDR1 is MNHEY and CDR2 is SMNVEV (reference sequence). CDR3 nucleotide sequence: TGTGCCAGCAGTACTCAGGGGACCGGGGAGCTGTTTTTT. Translation gives CASSTQGTGELFF.

The chain employs TRBV7-2 and TRBJ2-5; 7 bases match TRBD1. The J segment lost 5 bases and the V segment lost 5 bases, leaving 11 bases of the junction unmatched. The CDR3 consists of 15 residues. The germline gives CDR1 SGHTA, CDR2 FQGNSA. CDR3 nucleotides: TGTGCCAGCAGCAGGGGACAGTCAAGGAGGGAGACCCAGTACTTC. Its translation is CASSRGQSRRETQYF.